The 2 T cell receptor beta chains listed next were all sequenced from one sample in a study of response to subunit inactivated influenza vaccine. From the RT-PCR reads, TCRdb called clonotypes with MiXCR, one entry per CDR3 protein. Among about 570,000 distinct CDR3 sequences listed, approximately 10% were seen once. This sample was shared with a second study, whose subject was T cells expressing NK-cell markers. Turning to that study: For TCR beta, cDNA was produced by 5'RACE template switching with UMIs.

The sample was PBMCs from blood, taken on the day of vaccination. These TCRs come from a man aged 45 to 65 who received an inactivated influenza vaccine.

This sequence joins TRBV30 and TRBJ2-2; 8 bases map to TRBD1. Germline V lookup: CDR1 GTSNPN, CDR2 SVGIG (reference sequence). V dropped 7 bases and J dropped 3; count of bases not matched to a gene: 13. The CDR3 spans 16 residues. CDR3 loop: CAYDSAGTGYTGELFF. The CDR3, as DNA: TGTGCCTACGACTCCGCCGGGACAGGCTACACCGGGGAGCTGTTTTTT.

V and J are TRBV20-1 and TRBJ2-7, with 9 bases aligning to TRBD2. The CDR3 runs 14 residues. CDR1 is DFQATT and CDR2 is SNEGSKA in the germline V gene (reference sequence). Trimming cost V 3 bases and J 5 bases; bases outside gene matches: 8. CDR3 coding DNA: TGCAGTGCTAGTCTTAGCGGGAGAAGGAACGAGCAGTACTTC. It codes for CSASLSGRRNEQYF.